The T cell receptor beta chain described here comes from a study of metastatic and nonmetastatic thyroid tumors. Background on the study: A comparison of repertoires was made across blood and tumor or nodule tissue from malignant and benign thyroid patients.

Before thyroid surgery, none of the patients had received any treatment. Findings and caveats of the study: Significantly greater TCR beta diversity was reportedly found in malignant thyroid tumors than in benign nodules (in blood and tumor).

In this sample, this clone turned up many times. What it recognizes is unknown. In the source study's methods: A papillary thyroid cancer distant-metastasis classifier was built from CDR3 differences across clinicopathological groups. TCRdb reprocessed the PCR reads using MiXCR. These V and J calls derive from TCRdb rather than the authors' analysis. The repertoire holds 30,000 to 35,000 clones, with approximately 19% as singletons. This TCR derives from a female donor with papillary thyroid cancer or a benign thyroid nodule (not recorded which). Some clones in this sample may be carry-over from other donors' samples. The sequenced sample consisted of blood.

CDR3 in DNA: TGTGCCAGCAGTTTTCGGACCTCAGATACGCAGTATTTT. Translating it yields CASSFRTSDTQYF. The V gene is TRBV25-1, the J gene TRBJ2-3, with D unresolved. CDR1 and CDR2 (germline): MGHDK, SYGVNS. The V end was cut by 5 bases, the J end by 4 bases, with 10 bases between. The CDR3 length is 13 residues.